The rows below give T cell receptor beta chains drawn from one sample of a study of shared T cell receptors in the human thymus. Only in-frame clones appear in the TCRdb table, and some are missing; sequencing was by immunoSEQ multiplex PCR. Among 700,000 to 750,000 clones listed, 80% to 90% were seen once. The sample also formed part of further work on human thymus T cells.

The sample comprised thymocytes. Receptors were obtained from a girl less than two years old with a congenital heart defect. Each CDR3 is given with its conserved first and last residue. D genes are given only for firm matches. Clone size is given for some rows only: seen once, a few or many times, or a class if the clone is expanded.

V gene	D gene	J gene	clone size	CDR3 protein	CDR3 DNA
TRBV6-5	NA	TRBJ2-1	NA	CASSRGLPINEQFF	TGTGCCAGCAGTCGGGGACTCCCGATCAATGAGCAGTTCTTC
TRBV6-5	NA	TRBJ2-1	NA	CASSYSRGTYNEQFF	TGTGCCAGCAGTTACTCACGGGGTACCTACAATGAGCAGTTCTTC
TRBV7-6	TRBD1	TRBJ1-2	few	CASSQDRAYGYTF	TGTGCCAGCAGTCAAGACAGGGCCTATGGCTACACCTTC
TRBV7-2	NA	TRBJ2-7	NA	CASSPFGVAREQYF	TGTGCCAGCAGTCCTTTCGGGGTAGCGCGCGAGCAGTACTTC
TRBV28	NA	TRBJ1-1	NA	CASSLYGSGDEAFF	TGTGCCAGCAGTTTATATGGCTCGGGGGATGAAGCTTTCTTT
TRBV6-5	NA	TRBJ1-2	NA	CASRPYRVRGGYTF	TGTGCCAGCAGACCCTACAGGGTTCGGGGTGGCTACACCTTC
TRBV7-9	TRBD1	TRBJ1-6	NA	CASSLGPGQVIHNSPLHF	TGTGCCAGCAGCTTAGGGCCGGGACAGGTCATTCATAATTCACCCCTCCACTTT
TRBV4-1	TRBD1	TRBJ1-2	few	CASSYPGTEVNYGYTF	TGCGCCAGCAGCTACCCCGGGACAGAGGTCAACTATGGCTACACCTTC
TRBV4-1	NA	TRBJ2-7	once	CASSQEEYGSSYEQYF	TGCGCCAGCAGCCAAGAGGAGTACGGGAGCTCCTACGAGCAGTACTTC
TRBV15	NA	TRBJ1-2	NA	CATSRAGPSGGYTF	TGTGCCACCAGCAGAGCGGGCCCTTCGGGGGGCTACACCTTC
TRBV19	TRBD1	TRBJ2-3	NA	CASSPDRGKGTDTQYF	TGTGCCAGTAGTCCCGACAGGGGTAAAGGCACAGATACGCAGTATTTT
TRBV5-6	NA	TRBJ2-1	NA	CASRSDFSQDNEQFF	TGTGCCAGCAGATCGGACTTTTCCCAAGACAATGAGCAGTTCTTC
TRBV4-2	TRBD2	TRBJ2-1	NA	CASSQRWTSGGAYNEQFF	TGTGCCAGCAGCCAAAGGTGGACTAGCGGGGGGGCTTACAATGAGCAGTTCTTC
TRBV18	NA	TRBJ1-5	NA	CASSPQITGTIQPQHF	TGTGCCAGCTCACCCCAAATAACAGGGACAATACAGCCCCAGCATTTT
TRBV7-8	NA	TRBJ1-6	NA	CASSLRRTPFNSPLHF	TGTGCCAGCAGCCTCAGAAGGACACCATTTAATTCACCCCTCCACTTT
TRBV7-7	NA	TRBJ2-5	NA	CASSLARGGQETQYF	TGTGCCAGCAGCTTAGCACGAGGAGGGCAAGAGACCCAGTACTTC
TRBV9	TRBD1	TRBJ1-4	once	CASSGWTGEGKLFF	TGTGCCAGCAGCGGATGGACAGGGGAAGGAAAACTGTTTTTT
TRBV11-2	TRBD1	TRBJ2-1	NA	CASSLGQILYNEQFF	TGTGCCAGCAGCCTGGGACAGATACTCTACAATGAGCAGTTCTTC
TRBV18	NA	TRBJ1-5	NA	CASSPTTGDYSNQPQHF	TGTGCCAGCTCACCTACGACAGGTGATTATAGCAATCAGCCCCAGCATTTT
TRBV14	NA	TRBJ2-6	once	CASSPIALPRSGANVLTF	TGTGCCAGCAGCCCCATAGCCCTACCCCGCTCTGGGGCCAACGTCCTGACTTTC
TRBV18	NA	TRBJ1-2	NA	CASSPGLPGSGYTF	TGTGCCAGCTCACCCGGACTCCCAGGTAGTGGCTACACCTTC
TRBV5-1	NA	TRBJ2-5	NA	CASTRGMLETQYF	TGCGCCAGCACTAGGGGTATGCTAGAGACCCAGTACTTC
TRBV15	NA	TRBJ1-2	NA	CATSAITASYGYTF	TGTGCCACCAGCGCGATAACAGCCTCCTATGGCTACACCTTC
TRBV5-4	NA	TRBJ2-3	NA	CASSSVGRGSTDTQYF	TGTGCCAGCAGCTCGGTCGGGCGGGGAAGCACAGATACGCAGTATTTT
TRBV6-4	TRBD2	TRBJ2-3	once	CASSERGGPGTDTQYF	TGTGCCAGCAGTGAACGGGGGGGGCCTGGCACAGATACGCAGTATTTT
TRBV11-2	NA	TRBJ1-3	NA	CASSLGAAGNTIYF	TGTGCCAGCAGCTTAGGGGCAGCTGGAAACACCATATATTTT
TRBV7-2	TRBD1	TRBJ2-7	NA	CASRLDRGPFEVGRSYF	TGTGCCAGCAGATTGGACAGGGGGCCCTTTGAGGTTGGGAGGTCCTACTTC
TRBV10-2	TRBD2	TRBJ2-1	NA	CASYEAGGVSSSYNEQFF	TGCGCCAGCTACGAAGCGGGGGGGGTATCTTCCTCCTACAATGAGCAGTTCTTC
TRBV4-1	NA	TRBJ1-6	NA	CASSQDGGVRSPLHF	TGCGCCAGCAGCCAAGATGGGGGGGTAAGATCCCCCCTCCACTTT
TRBV27	TRBD2	TRBJ2-7	NA	CASSKLAATSYEQYF	TGTGCCAGCAGCAAACTAGCGGCGACCTCCTACGAGCAGTACTTC
TRBV6-5	NA	TRBJ2-3	NA	CASSPHRPTDTQYF	TGTGCCAGCAGCCCACACAGACCCACAGATACACAGTATTTT
TRBV5-1	TRBD1	TRBJ2-5	NA	CASSLGVQGGEETQYF	TGCGCCAGCAGCTTGGGGGTACAGGGGGGCGAAGAGACCCAGTACTTC
TRBV19	NA	TRBJ1-5	NA	CASGGGVGGDQPQHF	TGTGCCAGTGGGGGGGGTGTCGGGGGAGACCAGCCCCAGCATTTT
TRBV7-6	NA	TRBJ1-1	NA	CASSLRGELDTEAFF	TGTGCCAGCAGCTTAAGGGGCGAGTTGGACACTGAAGCTTTCTTT
TRBV6-1	TRBD1	TRBJ1-6	NA	CASSQDRMYNSPLHF	TGTGCCAGCAGTCAGGACAGGATGTATAATTCACCCCTCCACTTT
TRBV5-1	NA	TRBJ1-2	NA	CASSLVGSDFLPYGYTF	TGCGCCAGCAGCTTGGTCGGCAGTGACTTTCTACCCTATGGCTACACCTTC
TRBV7-9	TRBD1	TRBJ1-1	NA	CASSPPGQGPEAFF	TGTGCCAGCAGTCCCCCGGGACAGGGTCCCGAAGCTTTCTTT
TRBV5-6	TRBD1	TRBJ1-2	NA	CASSSRTGCPRHYGYTF	TGTGCCAGCAGCTCCAGGACAGGGTGCCCGCGACACTATGGCTACACCTTC
TRBV28	NA	TRBJ2-5	few	CASSLFAVRGQETQYF	TGTGCCAGCAGTTTATTCGCAGTTAGGGGACAAGAGACCCAGTACTTC
TRBV6-1	TRBD1	TRBJ2-7	once	CAIPAGTGKGEQYF	TGTGCCATTCCGGCCGGGACAGGGAAAGGCGAGCAGTACTTC
TRBV19	NA	TRBJ1-4	NA	CASSISTRGEKLFF	TGTGCCAGTAGTATTTCGACGAGGGGGGAAAAACTGTTTTTT
TRBV5-1	TRBD1	TRBJ1-4	NA	CASRTGQAAANEKLFF	TGCGCCAGCAGAACGGGACAGGCAGCGGCTAATGAAAAACTGTTTTTT
TRBV18	NA	TRBJ1-2	NA	CASSPQGRYGYTF	TGTGCCAGCTCACCTCAAGGGAGGTATGGCTACACCTTC
TRBV6-4	NA	TRBJ1-6	few	CASSEQAGYYSPLHF	TGTGCCAGCAGTGAGCAGGCAGGGTACTATTCACCCCTCCACTTT
TRBV6-5	NA	TRBJ1-2	NA	CASSYGGSEDHYGYTF	TGTGCCAGCAGTTACGGGGGCTCCGAGGACCACTATGGCTACACCTTC
TRBV27	TRBD1	TRBJ1-4	NA	CASSPRQGRLATNEKLFF	TGTGCCAGCAGTCCGCGACAGGGGAGGCTTGCAACTAATGAAAAACTGTTTTTT
TRBV4-1	NA	TRBJ2-1	once	CASSQAFVQSSYNEQFF	TGCGCCAGCAGCCAAGCGTTCGTACAGAGCTCCTACAATGAGCAGTTCTTC
TRBV27	NA	TRBJ1-3	NA	CASSPDSGGGGNTIYF	TGTGCCAGCAGTCCCGACTCGGGGGGTGGTGGAAACACCATATATTTT
TRBV27	NA	TRBJ1-2	NA	CASTQGGGGYGYTF	TGTGCCAGCACTCAAGGGGGGGGCGGCTATGGCTACACCTTC
TRBV28	NA	TRBJ1-1	NA	CASSVDRANTEAFF	TGTGCCAGCAGTGTGGACAGAGCGAACACTGAAGCTTTCTTT
TRBV7-2	TRBD1	TRBJ1-3	NA	CASSLNLRQGPESGNTIYF	TGTGCCAGCAGCTTAAACCTACGACAGGGCCCTGAGTCTGGAAACACCATATATTTT
TRBV19	NA	TRBJ1-5	NA	CASISRGFSNQPQHF	TGTGCCAGTATCTCACGGGGTTTTAGCAATCAGCCCCAGCATTTT
TRBV20-1	NA	TRBJ1-2	NA	CSDQCVSKNTF	TGCAGTGACCAGTGTGTATCGAAAAACACCTTC
TRBV19	TRBD1	TRBJ1-4	NA	CASSIWDSGYEKLFF	TGTGCCAGTAGTATCTGGGACAGCGGATATGAAAAACTGTTTTTT
TRBV6-6	TRBD1	TRBJ2-7	NA	CASSYNSGGRCEQYF	TGTGCCAGCAGTTATAATTCAGGGGGTCGTTGCGAGCAGTACTTC
TRBV5-1	TRBD1	TRBJ2-7	NA	CASRTQGDSSYEQYF	TGCGCCAGCCGCACTCAGGGGGACAGTTCCTACGAGCAGTACTTC
TRBV14	NA	TRBJ2-7	NA	CASSQDSRRAYEQYF	TGTGCCAGCAGCCAAGATTCCCGCAGGGCCTACGAGCAGTACTTC
TRBV5-1	NA	TRBJ2-5	few	CASSFLERLYQETQYF	TGCGCCAGCAGCTTTCTGGAGCGCTTGTACCAAGAGACCCAGTACTTC
TRBV6-5	NA	TRBJ1-5	NA	CASSYGADQPQHF	TGTGCCAGCAGTTACGGGGCCGATCAGCCCCAGCATTTT